This record concerns one TCR beta chain sequence. The antigen is not known. Measured with immunoSEQ multiplex PCR; TCRdb has only the in-frame clones, and not every one. The sample lists about 65,000 clones, 85% occurring once. The record originates from a study of a mutant IDH1 vaccine in newly diagnosed glioma. On the study more broadly: Treated patients comprised 62.5% males and approximately 38% females, mean age roughly 40 years. Patients previously underwent radiotherapy, temozolomide, or both, and most underwent both.

General study findings and limits: Altogether, 85% to 95% of patients exhibited vaccine-induced immune responses. Pseudoprogression appeared independent of alterations in top peripheral clonotypes.

V was shortened by 2 bases and J by 0 bases, with 10 bases between the two germline ends. This CDR3 comprises 15 residues. The V gene's germline CDR1 is SGHDN and CDR2 FVKESK. Time point noted: week 23, last vaccination. The vaccine gave 300 ug of a 20-mer mutant IDH1 peptide subcutaneously per dose. Sequenced here: PBMCs, sampled from a glioma patient whose treatment included an IDH1 peptide vaccine. The TCR was taken from a man aged 25 to 45 with glioma. The gene calls are TRBV14 and TRBJ1-1; the D gene is possibly TRBD1 (5 bases). This CDR3 reads CASSQLGGMNTEAFF. As DNA, the CDR3 is TGTGCCAGCAGCCAACTTGGGGGGATGAACACTGAAGCTTTCTTT.